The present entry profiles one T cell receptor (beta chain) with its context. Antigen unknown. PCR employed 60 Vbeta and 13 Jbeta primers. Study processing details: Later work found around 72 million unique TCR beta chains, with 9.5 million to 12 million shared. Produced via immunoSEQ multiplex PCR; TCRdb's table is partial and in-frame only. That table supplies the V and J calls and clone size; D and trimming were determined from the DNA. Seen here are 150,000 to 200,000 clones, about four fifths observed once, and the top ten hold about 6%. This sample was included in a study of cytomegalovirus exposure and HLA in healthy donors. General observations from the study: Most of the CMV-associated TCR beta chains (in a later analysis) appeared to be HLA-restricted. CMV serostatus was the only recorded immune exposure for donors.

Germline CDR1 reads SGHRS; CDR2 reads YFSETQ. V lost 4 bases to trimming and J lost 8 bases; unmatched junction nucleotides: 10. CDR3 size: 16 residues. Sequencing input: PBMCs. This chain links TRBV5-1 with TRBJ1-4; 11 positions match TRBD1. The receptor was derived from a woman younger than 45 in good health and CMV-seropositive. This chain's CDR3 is CASSLNWDRGGEKLFF. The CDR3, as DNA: TGCGCCAGCAGCCTGAACTGGGACAGGGGGGGGGAAAAACTGTTTTTT. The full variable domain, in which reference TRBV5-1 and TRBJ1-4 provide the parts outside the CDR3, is KAGVTQTPRYLIKTRGQQVTLSCSPISGHRSVSWYQQTPGQGLQFLFEYFSETQRNKGNFPGRFSGRQFSNSRSEMNVSTLELGDSALYLCASSLNWDRGGEKLFFGSGTQLSVL.